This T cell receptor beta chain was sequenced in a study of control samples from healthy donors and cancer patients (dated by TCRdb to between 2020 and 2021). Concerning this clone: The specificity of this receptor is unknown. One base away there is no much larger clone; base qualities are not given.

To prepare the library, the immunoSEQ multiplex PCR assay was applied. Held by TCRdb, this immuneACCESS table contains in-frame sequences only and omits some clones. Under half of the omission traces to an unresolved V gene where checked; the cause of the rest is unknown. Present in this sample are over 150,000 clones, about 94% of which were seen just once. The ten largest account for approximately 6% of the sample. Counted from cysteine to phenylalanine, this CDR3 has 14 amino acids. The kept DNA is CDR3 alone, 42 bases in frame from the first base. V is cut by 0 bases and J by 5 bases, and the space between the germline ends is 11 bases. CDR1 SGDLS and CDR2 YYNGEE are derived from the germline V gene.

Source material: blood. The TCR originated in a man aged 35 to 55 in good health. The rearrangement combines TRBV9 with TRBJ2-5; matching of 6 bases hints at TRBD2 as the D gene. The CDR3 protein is CASSVAGVGETQYF. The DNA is TGTGCCAGCAGCGTAGCGGGGGTCGGGGAGACCCAGTACTTC.